This T cell receptor (beta chain) was sequenced for a study of cytomegalovirus exposure and HLA in healthy donors. Assay used: immunoSEQ multiplex PCR; TCRdb lists only in-frame clones, some missing. Here the sample spans fewer than 150,000 clones, approximately 90% being singletons. V shed 8 bases and J shed 7 bases, with 15 bases lying between them. This CDR3 is built from 13 residues. Looked up from germline, CDR1 is MGHRA and CDR2 is YSYEKL. It was the approximately 130-subject validation cohort, separate from the approximately 700-subject first cohort, to which the donors belonged. The TCR sequence derives from a man between 18 and 29 years old in good health and CMV-seropositive. The sample taken for sequencing was PBMCs. The chain uses TRBV4-1 and TRBJ2-1; TRBD2 might be the D (6 bases). CDR3 nucleotides: TGCGCCAGCCGCCCCGGGAGTGGAAATGAGCAGTTCTTC. It translates to CASRPGSGNEQFF.